This TCR beta chain was documented in a study of blood T cell repertoires in COVID-19 (dated by TCRdb to 2018 to 2021). The study in broad terms: Samples from collaborators originated in the United States, Italy and Spain and spanned both the acute and convalescent phases of COVID-19. The material from the prospective study consisted of cDNA or gDNA derived from T cells, B-cell-depleted T cells, or PBMCs. The dataset comprised deeply sampled blood TCRbeta repertoires from subjects exposed to, actively infected with, or recovered from COVID-19. The repertoires were made available in a free public database intended to serve as a resource for research on the immune response to SARS-CoV-2. Samples came from the ongoing ImmuneRACE study (first 160 participants) plus 1,254 subjects from 6 global collaborators. Sample metadata almost always included a de-identified subject ID, COVID-19 status, age in years and sex. HLA class I and class II types, where available, came from metadata supplied by the sample provider rather than from assay-based typing.

TCRbeta CDR3 regions were amplified from genomic DNA by means of the immunoSEQ Assay, a bias-controlled multiplex PCR. In the source study's methods: Within the assay, amplification of reference gene primers was used to estimate how many nucleated cells each sample contained. To quantify the absolute abundance of each unique TCRbeta CDR3 rearrangement, sequence reads were collapsed and filtered. Productive Simpson clonality was computed per sample as the square root of Simpson's diversity index over productive rearrangements. Imported from immuneACCESS, the table was reduced by TCRdb to in-frame sequences with V and J called. These copies leave out some clones; in studies compared against another copy, an unresolved V gene accounts for under half, and the cause of the remainder is not known. Clonal size and the V and J genes are those of that table, whereas D and trimming came from the DNA. In this sample the table shows 200,000 to 250,000 clones, around 85% of which occur a single time. 6.2% of the sample is taken by the ten largest.

The collaborating institutions used their own protocols to collect whole blood in K2EDTA tubes. Collaborator samples were shipped for TCRbeta analysis as frozen whole blood, isolated PBMCs, or DNA extracted from either sample type. This clone was counted a few times. Its antigen target is currently unknown. Base-call qualities are not available, and no considerably larger clone is one nucleotide away. Beyond this particular receptor, the publication reports: How much clinical and demographic metadata was included differed by source and by participant, and the metadata was provided uncurated.

The CDR3 spans 16 residues, from the cysteine through the phenylalanine. The retained sequence is limited to the CDR3, 48 bases, with the frame set at the first base. Trimming takes 7 bases off V and 3 bases off J; junction bases not matched to a gene: 12. CDR1 and CDR2 are read off the germline V gene (reference sequence) as LNHDA and SQIVND. Here the chain combines TRBV19 and TRBJ1-1, and TRBD1 aligns with 9 junction nucleotides. Sample: peripheral blood. The clonotype was recovered from a man aged 55-75 years with acute or convalescent COVID-19. The CDR3 sequence is CASKSLGQGIDTEAFF. In nucleotides, the sequence is TGTGCCAGTAAATCCTTGGGACAGGGTATCGACACTGAAGCTTTCTTT.